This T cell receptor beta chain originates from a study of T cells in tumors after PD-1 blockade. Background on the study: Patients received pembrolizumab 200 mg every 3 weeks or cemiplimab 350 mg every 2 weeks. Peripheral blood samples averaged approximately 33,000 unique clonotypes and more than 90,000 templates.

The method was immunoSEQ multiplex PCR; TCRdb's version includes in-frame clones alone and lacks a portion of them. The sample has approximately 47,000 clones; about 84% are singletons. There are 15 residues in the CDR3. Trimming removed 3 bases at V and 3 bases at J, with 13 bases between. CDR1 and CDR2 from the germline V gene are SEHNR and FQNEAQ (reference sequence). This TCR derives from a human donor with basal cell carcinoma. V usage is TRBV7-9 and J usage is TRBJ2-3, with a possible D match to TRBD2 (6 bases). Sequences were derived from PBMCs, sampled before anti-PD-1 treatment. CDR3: CASSLALGGTDTQYF. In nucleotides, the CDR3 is TGTGCCAGCAGCTTGGCATTAGGAGGGACAGATACGCAGTATTTT.